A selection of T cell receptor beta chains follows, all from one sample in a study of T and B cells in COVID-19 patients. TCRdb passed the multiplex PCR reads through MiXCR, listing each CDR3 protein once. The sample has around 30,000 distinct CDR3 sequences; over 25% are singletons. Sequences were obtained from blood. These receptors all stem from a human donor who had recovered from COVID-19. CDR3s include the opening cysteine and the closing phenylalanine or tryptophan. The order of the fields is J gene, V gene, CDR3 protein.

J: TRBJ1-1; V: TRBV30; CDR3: CAWSRGTGRAGTTEAFF
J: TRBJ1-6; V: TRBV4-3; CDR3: CASSQEIGYNSPLHF
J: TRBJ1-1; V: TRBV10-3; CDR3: CAISEGGSGTEAFF
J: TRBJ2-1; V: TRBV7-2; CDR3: CASSSPTSLHNEQFF
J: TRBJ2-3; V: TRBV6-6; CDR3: CAIQQLMTGTGVFTDTQYF
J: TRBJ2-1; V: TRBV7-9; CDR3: CASSPGTSGRGDEQFF
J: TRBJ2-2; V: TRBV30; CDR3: CAWTPTYTGELFF
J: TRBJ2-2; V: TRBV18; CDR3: CASLLRTGQNTGELFF
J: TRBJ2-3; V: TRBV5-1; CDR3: CASSLGTGVRDTQYF
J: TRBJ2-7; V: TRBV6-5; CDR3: CASRYPGLAGYEQYF
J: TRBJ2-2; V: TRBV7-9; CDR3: CASSLVSHTGELFF
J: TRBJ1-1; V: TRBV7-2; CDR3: CASSPQGAHTEAFF
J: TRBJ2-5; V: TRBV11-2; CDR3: CASRPGQGVKETQYF
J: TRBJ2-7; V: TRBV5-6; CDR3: CASSSGNLGEQYF
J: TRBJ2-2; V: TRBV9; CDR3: CASSVATNTGELFF
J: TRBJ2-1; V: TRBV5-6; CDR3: CASSLLSSTPKQFF
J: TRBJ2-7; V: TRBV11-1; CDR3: CASSQYRGTYEQYF
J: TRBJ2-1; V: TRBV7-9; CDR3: CASSLHGLDNEQFF
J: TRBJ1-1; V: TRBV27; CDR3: CAPYRGNTEAFF
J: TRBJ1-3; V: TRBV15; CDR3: CATSRDPDSSGNTIYF
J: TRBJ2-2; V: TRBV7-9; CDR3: CASRGLAGMTGELFF
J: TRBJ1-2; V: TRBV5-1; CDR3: CASSLAPRSNYGYTF
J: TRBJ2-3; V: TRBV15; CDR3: CATSVTGGATDTQYF
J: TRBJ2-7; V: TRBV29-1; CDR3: CSAKTSGRGEQYF
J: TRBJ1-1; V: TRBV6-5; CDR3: CASRTGVRTEAFF
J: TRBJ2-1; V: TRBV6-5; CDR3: CASLLAGGDNEQFF
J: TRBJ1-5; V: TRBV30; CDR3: CAWTPSDGRPQHF
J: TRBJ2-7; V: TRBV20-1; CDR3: CSAIGRSDSYEQYF
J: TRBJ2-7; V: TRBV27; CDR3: CASSSLGTGLPYEQYF
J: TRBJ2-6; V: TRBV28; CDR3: CASTQVASGANVLTF
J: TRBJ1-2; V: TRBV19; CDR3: CASSPTGGPRGYTF
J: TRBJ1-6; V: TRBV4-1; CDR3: CASSQEQAWAPLHF
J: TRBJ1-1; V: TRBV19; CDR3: CASSARGGGGTEAFF
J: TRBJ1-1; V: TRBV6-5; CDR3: CASTKETGTEAFF
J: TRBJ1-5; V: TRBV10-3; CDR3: CAISRTGDIGNQPQHF
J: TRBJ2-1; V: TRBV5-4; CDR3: CASSALAGDYNEQFF
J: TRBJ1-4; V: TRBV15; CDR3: CATSKTAATNEKLFF
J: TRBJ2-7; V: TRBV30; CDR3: CAWSESSYEQYF
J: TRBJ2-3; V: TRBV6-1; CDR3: CASSGEQGPQDTQYF
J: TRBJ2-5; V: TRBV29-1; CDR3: CSVVWTGGIAGQETQYF
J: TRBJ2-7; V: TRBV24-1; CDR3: CATSETGTGPYEQYF
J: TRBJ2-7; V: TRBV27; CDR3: CASSLSSYEQYF
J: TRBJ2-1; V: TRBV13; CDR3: CASSFPSWGLAVPLHSYNEQFF
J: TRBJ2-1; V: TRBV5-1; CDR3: CDSSGQGKYNEQFF
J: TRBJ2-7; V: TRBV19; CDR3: CASSLTGVSYEQYF
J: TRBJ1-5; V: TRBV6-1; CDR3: CASSPGLTDQPQHF
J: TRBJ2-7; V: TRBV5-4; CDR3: CASSSTGVSYEQYF